This T cell receptor (beta chain) originates from a study of OX40 agonist ivuxolimab in advanced cancers. In the study overall: Partial responses were achieved by three patients, of whom one had hepatocellular carcinoma and two had cutaneous melanoma. General study results and limits: Some patients without response likewise showed low normalized clonal expansion. Expanded clones tended on average to be more numerous among CD8+ T cells than CD4+.

In the case of this clone: The antigen remains unidentified.

Trimming cost V 2 bases and J 2 bases, with 9 bases left between them. Germline V gene data show CDR1 as SGHVS and CDR2 as FNYEAQ. The CDR3 is 15 amino acids. Exclusion of a patient followed from autoimmune disease history or systemic immunosuppression. Libraries were prepared by immunoSEQ multiplex PCR; TCRdb keeps only in-frame clonotypes and omits some of them. The sample holds around 80,000 clones; over 70% are singletons and the top ten take approximately 0.54%. The receptor's source is an adult with an advanced solid tumor such as melanoma, head and neck, liver or kidney cancer. The sequenced sample was CD4+ or CD8+ T cells sorted from blood, obtained in a trial of the OX40 agonist ivuxolimab. The J gene is TRBJ2-2, the V gene TRBV7-6, with D uncertain. As DNA, the CDR3 is TGTGCCAGCAGCTTACAGGTCCTAAACACCGGGGAGCTGTTTTTT. Translating gives CASSLQVLNTGELFF.